The 22 T cell receptor beta chains presented below share a single source sample, sequenced in a study of cytomegalovirus exposure and HLA in healthy donors. Both 60 Vbeta primers and 13 Jbeta primers went into the PCR. Data came from immunoSEQ multiplex PCR; TCRdb stores just in-frame clones and leaves some out. This sample carries some 96,000 clones, roughly 76% of them seen once, and the ten largest clones take 1.5% to 2%. Sequencing input: PBMCs. These receptors all stem from a man aged 40-49 years in good health and CMV-seronegative.

The gene calls are TRBV1 and TRBJ1-1; the DNA was not compared with TRBD1, the D call given in the table. TRBV1 is designated a pseudogene. The CDR3 has 17 residues. CDR3 DNA: TGCACCAGCAGCCAAGAGTTTACACAGGGGTATAACACTGAAGCTTTCTTT. The encoded protein is CTSSQEFTQGYNTEAFF.

The table lists this clone with a few counts. The CDR3: CASTRGGRTQYF. Here the CDR3 DNA reads TGTGCCAGCACCAGAGGTGGAAGGACCCAGTACTTC. The chain combines TRBV5-5 with TRBJ2-5; D gene unclear. CDR1 SGHKS and CDR2 YYEKEE come from the germline V gene (reference sequence). The germline V and J ends were trimmed by 6 bases and 7 bases, with 13 bases remaining between them. The CDR3 loop spans 12 amino acids.

In this sample, this clone turned up a few times. Germline and junction disagree at one end, which may indicate a read error. The genes are TRBV7-9 and TRBJ1-1; 9 bases are shared with TRBD1. CDR1 and CDR2 (germline): SEHNR, FQNEAQ (reference sequence). The CDR3 has 16 residues. CDR3 in amino acids: CSSSDGTGHLSTEAFF. In DNA form, the CDR3 reads TGTTCCAGCAGCGACGGGACAGGGCATCTGAGTACTGAAGCTTTCTTT. The whole variable domain, remainder taken from reference TRBV7-9 and TRBJ1-1, is DTGVSQNPRHKITKRGQNVTFRCDPISEHNRLYWYRQTLGQGPEFLTYFQNEAQLEKSRLLSDRFSAERPKGSFSTLEIQRTEQGDSAMYLCSSSDGTGHLSTEAFFGQGTRLTVV.

J is TRBJ2-1 and V is TRBV28, with TRBD1 matching 10 bases. The CDR3 length is 12 residues. Germline V gene sequence: CDR1 MDHEN, CDR2 SYDVKM. V trimming: 5 bases; J trimming: 12 bases; junction bases outside the gene matches: 4. This CDR3 is CASSPRTGGQFF. The CDR3 DNA follows: TGTGCCAGCAGTCCCAGGACAGGGGGGCAGTTCTTC.

The gene calls are TRBV9 and TRBJ1-3; 11 bases map to TRBD1. V was clipped by 4 bases and J by 8 bases; unmatched bases: 8. Germline values: CDR1 SGDLS, CDR2 YYNGEE. CDR3 length: 15 residues. The DNA of the CDR3 is TGTGCCAGCAGCCCGGACAGGGGGCACGGCTACACCATATATTTT. Residues: CASSPDRGHGYTIYF.

The chain employs TRBV11-2 and TRBJ1-2, with TRBD1 matching 7 bases. Trimming took 2 bases from V and 4 from J; bases not matched to a gene: 1. This CDR3 is built from 13 residues. CDR1 and CDR2 from the germline V gene are SGHAT and FQNNGV. The CDR3 DNA is TGTGCCAGCAGCTTACCAGGGGGCTATGGCTACACCTTC. Translation: CASSLPGGYGYTF.

This clone was detected only a few times. Here the CDR3 DNA reads TGTGCCAGCAGTGGTACAATAGGACAGGGGGCGAGGGGCTACACCTTC. Encoded protein: CASSGTIGQGARGYTF. The V and J genes are TRBV6-1 and TRBJ1-2, with TRBD1 matching 11 bases. J lost 8 bases, V lost 4 bases, and 12 bases had no gene match. The V gene's germline CDR1 is MNHNS and CDR2 SASEGT. The CDR3 consists of 16 residues.

J is TRBJ1-6 and V is TRBV18; no clear D. Germline CDR1 reads KGHSH; CDR2 reads LQKENI. CDR3 length equals 14 residues. Trimming pared 0 bases from V and 5 bases from J, leaving 5 bases between. Here the CDR3 reads CASSPPTDNSPLHF. CDR3 DNA: TGTGCCAGCTCACCACCAACAGATAATTCACCCCTCCACTTT.

This chain uses TRBV15 with TRBJ1-1, with a weak D call TRBD1 (6 bases). The CDR3 has 13 amino acids. V was pared by 4 bases and J by 4 bases, with 10 bases between. Germline V gives CDR1 LNHNV, CDR2 YYDKDF (reference sequence). CDR3 in amino acids: CATSKDRSTEAFF. CDR3 coding DNA: TGTGCCACCAGCAAAGACAGGTCCACTGAAGCTTTCTTT.

J is TRBJ2-7 and V is TRBV6-6; 7 nucleotides agree with TRBD2. The CDR3 is 15 residues long. The germline V gene encodes CDR1 MNHNY and CDR2 SVGAGI (reference sequence). After removal of 2 bases from V and 6 bases from J, the junction contained 10 bases not matched to a gene. The CDR3 region is CASSYMREGESEQYF. As DNA, the CDR3 is TGTGCCAGCAGTTACATGAGGGAGGGTGAGAGCGAGCAGTACTTC.

The chain couples TRBV5-4 to TRBJ2-5, with 8 bases lining up with TRBD2. The J call may be mistaken, given a closer DNA end match to TRBJ2-7. Germline V gene lookup returns CDR1 SGHNT and CDR2 YYREEE (reference sequence). This CDR3 is 15 amino acids long. CDR3: CASSSITSGPYEQYF. CDR3 bases: TGTGCCAGCAGCTCAATTACTAGCGGACCGTACGAGCAGTACTTC.

The chain combines TRBV5-5 with TRBJ2-7; D remains unclear. CDR1 is SGHKS and CDR2 is YYEKEE in the germline V gene (reference sequence). CDR3 length equals 13 residues. V dropped 1 base and J dropped 3 bases, with 8 bases sitting between them. The CDR3 bases are TGTGCCAGCAGCTTGCTAGTTAACTACGAGCAGTACTTC. This gives the protein CASSLLVNYEQYF. Full variable domain (missing parts from reference TRBV5-5 and TRBJ2-7): DAGVTQSPTHLIKTRGQQVTLRCSPISGHKSVSWYQQVLGQGPQFIFQYYEKEERGRGNFPDRFSARQFPNYSSELNVNALLLGDSALYLCASSLLVNYEQYFGPGTRLTVT.

The chain recombines TRBV30 with TRBJ1-4; D is perhaps TRBD1 (6 bases). In germline, CDR1 is GTSNPN, CDR2 SVGIG (reference sequence). V shed 2 bases and J shed 6 bases, with 10 bases lying between them. The CDR3 length is 13 residues. CDR3 sequence: CAWSHRVDEKLFF. The CDR3 DNA is TGTGCCTGGAGTCACAGGGTAGATGAAAAACTGTTTTTT.

J is TRBJ1-1 and V is TRBV30, with 8 positions matching TRBD1. This CDR3 comprises 12 residues. With V trimmed by 7 bases and J by 7 bases, 8 bases remained unmatched. Germline V lookup: CDR1 GTSNPN, CDR2 SVGIG (reference sequence). DNA for the CDR3: TGTGCCTTATCGGACAGGGCTGATGAAGCTTTCTTT. Translating it yields CALSDRADEAFF.

The chain employs TRBV5-1 and TRBJ1-1, with 9 bases lining up with TRBD1. The V gene's germline CDR1 is SGHRS and CDR2 YFSETQ. V dropped 4 bases and J dropped 1; count of bases not matched to a gene: 2. The CDR3 spans 14 residues. In DNA form, the CDR3 reads TGCGCCAGCAGCATGGGACAGGGGAACACTGAAGCTTTCTTT. It yields the protein CASSMGQGNTEAFF.

This chain uses TRBV2 with TRBJ1-2; 7 bases match TRBD1. Trimming cost V 6 bases and J 6 bases; bases outside gene matches: 4. CDR1 and CDR2 from the germline V gene are SNHLY and FYNNEI. The CDR3 sequence is 12 residues long. CDR3 sequence: CASSDTGDGYTF. The CDR3, as DNA: TGTGCCAGCAGCGACACAGGGGATGGCTACACCTTC.

Details on this clone: The same CDR3 arises from other DNA sequences in this sample as well. The chain couples TRBV18 to TRBJ2-7; D might be TRBD1 (5 bases). Germline V gene sequence: CDR1 KGHSH, CDR2 LQKENI. The V end was cut by 3 bases, the J end by 1 base, with 7 bases between. The CDR3 covers 13 residues. The CDR3 bases are TGTGCCAGCTCACCCCAGGGTTCCTACGAGCAGTACTTC. Protein product: CASSPQGSYEQYF.

The chain joins TRBV5-1 to TRBJ1-2; D gene uncertain. The CDR3 length is 20 residues. Deletions cut 0 bases from V and 4 bases from J, with 28 bases between. Looked up from germline, CDR1 is SGHRS and CDR2 is YFSETQ. This CDR3 is CASSLGPGRGKSIHVYGYTF. The CDR3, as DNA: TGCGCCAGCAGCTTGGGCCCTGGACGGGGAAAAAGCATCCATGTCTATGGCTACACCTTC.

Worth noting for this clone: Germline and junction disagree at one end, which may indicate a read error. This sequence joins TRBV7-9 and TRBJ1-2; D not certain. The CDR3 length is 16 residues. Germline lookup yields CDR1 SEHNR and CDR2 FQNEAQ (reference sequence). The CDR3, as DNA: TGTTCCAGCAGTCAGGCAATGTGGAAAGTTGAGCTCGGCTACACCTTC. Translation: CSSSQAMWKVELGYTF.

This rearrangement joins TRBV29-1 to TRBJ2-7; 8 nucleotides align to TRBD2. In germline, CDR1 is SQVTM, CDR2 ANQGSEA. The length of the CDR3 is 14 residues. V trimming: 3 bases; J trimming: 1 base; junction bases outside the gene matches: 5. The CDR3 coding sequence is TGCAGCGTTGAGACGTTAGCGGGATCCTACGAGCAGTACTTC. Translating gives CSVETLAGSYEQYF.

As DNA, the CDR3 is TGTGCCAGCAGTTACTTGAGATCACCCCTCCACTTT. As protein: CASSYLRSPLHF. V usage is TRBV6-5 and J usage is TRBJ1-6; D gene unclear. The CDR3 extends over 12 amino acids. Trimming left V 1 base short and J 10 bases short, with 5 bases between. Germline assignment: CDR1 MNHEY and CDR2 SVGAGI.

The chain recombines TRBV6-4 with TRBJ2-1; 11 nucleotides align to TRBD2. The CDR3 sequence is 15 residues long. The junction had 7 bases not matched to a gene; V was cut back by 5 bases and J by 7 bases. Germline-derived CDR1 and CDR2 are MRHNA and SNTAGT. CDR3 in DNA: TGTGCCAGCAGTAAACTAGCGGGAGACGTGAATGAGCAGTTCTTC. Encoded protein: CASSKLAGDVNEQFF.